Listed below are T cell receptor beta chains from one sample, sequenced in a study of response to subunit inactivated influenza vaccine. TCRdb re-called the RT-PCR reads through MiXCR, storing one row per CDR3 protein. The sample lists roughly 460,000 distinct CDR3 sequences; roughly 11% were seen once. The sample in question was PBMCs from blood, obtained about 40 days after vaccination. These receptors came from a man aged 45-65 years who received an inactivated influenza vaccine. Each CDR3 is given with its conserved first and last residue. Fields, in order: clone size, V gene, D gene, J gene, CDR3 protein, CDR3 DNA. The D gene is left open where the match is weak. The size of a clone is reported for some rows only, either as once, few or many, or as a class for expanded clones.

few	TRBV4-3	TRBD2	TRBJ2-5	CASSQGLAGGTVGETQYF	TGCGCCAGCAGCCAGGGACTAGCGGGGGGGACGGTTGGGGAGACCCAGTACTTC
.	TRBV10-3	TRBD2	TRBJ2-1	CAISVTSGRSTYNEQFF	TGTGCCATCAGTGTAACTAGCGGGAGATCTACCTACAATGAGCAGTTCTTC
.	TRBV29-1	.	TRBJ2-1	CSVETDMSSYNEQFF	TGCAGCGTTGAAACAGATATGAGCTCCTACAATGAGCAGTTCTTC
many	TRBV12-3/TRBV12-4	TRBD2	TRBJ2-3	CASSFSGGGTDTQYF	TGTGCCAGCAGTTTCTCGGGGGGGGGAACAGATACGCAGTATTTT
few	TRBV28	TRBD1	TRBJ2-7	CASSLATGTVTYEQYF	TGTGCCAGCAGTTTGGCTACGGGGACAGTAACTTACGAGCAGTACTTC
.	TRBV5-1	TRBD1	TRBJ1-2	CASRTGDSGYTF	TGCGCCAGCAGAACAGGGGACTCTGGCTACACCTTC
.	TRBV24-1	TRBD2	TRBJ2-3	CATSDSRLAGGIVTQYF	TGTGCCACCAGTGATTCAAGACTAGCGGGAGGGATTGTTACGCAGTATTTT
.	TRBV12-3/TRBV12-4	.	TRBJ2-1	CASSFRGPLGINEQFF	TGTGCCAGCAGTTTCCGGGGGCCACTCGGGATCAATGAGCAGTTCTTC
.	TRBV15	.	TRBJ2-1	CATSRGGQGANEQFF	TGTGCCACCAGCAGGGGAGGGCAGGGGGCTAATGAGCAGTTCTTC
few	TRBV20-1	TRBD2	TRBJ2-1	CSADSGRAYNEQFF	TGCAGTGCCGACAGCGGGAGGGCCTACAATGAGCAGTTCTTC
.	TRBV20-1	TRBD1	TRBJ2-7	CSAVRDSPYEQYF	TGCAGTGCAGTCCGGGACAGTCCCTACGAGCAGTACTTC
.	TRBV4-2	.	TRBJ1-2	CASSQEGSGAYGYTF	TGTGCCAGCAGCCAAGAGGGTTCAGGGGCCTATGGCTACACCTTC
.	TRBV6-1	.	TRBJ2-7	CASSTLGGNEQYF	TGTGCCAGCAGTACCCTGGGAGGTAACGAGCAGTACTTC
few	TRBV4-2	.	TRBJ2-7	CASICVGDEQYF	TGTGCCAGCATATGCGTCGGAGACGAGCAGTACTTC
.	TRBV9	.	TRBJ1-2	CASSKGLNYGYTF	TGTGCCAGCTCGAAGGGGCTTAACTATGGCTACACCTTC
many	TRBV2	TRBD1	TRBJ2-1	CASSEGQGSYNEQFF	TGTGCCAGCAGTGAAGGACAGGGATCCTACAATGAGCAGTTCTTC
many	TRBV12-3/TRBV12-4	.	TRBJ1-2	CASNPPDRDNGYGYTF	TGTGCCAGCAATCCTCCAGACCGAGATAACGGCTATGGCTACACCTTC
.	TRBV20-1	.	TRBJ2-7	CSAIRTDSSYEQYF	TGCAGTGCCATCCGGACAGACAGCTCCTACGAGCAGTACTTC